Only a few counts were recorded for the clone carrying this T cell receptor beta chain. The entirety of the isolated RNA underwent reverse transcription, so expressed TCRB transcripts were sequenced. The table came from immunoSEQ multiplex PCR; TCRdb's copy has only in-frame clones and leaves some out. The sample yields 350,000 to 450,000 clones, approximately 15% seen once. Sorting produced populations that all topped 98% purity. The CDR3 totals 17 residues. V lost 3 bases and J lost 1, with 13 bases in between. Germline CDR1 MDHEN, CDR2 SYDVKM. This sample is part of a study of beta chain features in type 1 diabetes.

The source material was naive CD4+ T cells from blood. The source of this sequence is a young man in good health. The chain links TRBV28 to TRBJ1-6; D might be TRBD1 (6 bases). CDR3 DNA sequence: TGTGCCAGCAGTTTTCAAAGGGACAAGTCCTATAATTCACCCCTCCACTTT. This gives the protein CASSFQRDKSYNSPLHF.